The 26 T cell receptor beta chains listed next were all sequenced from one sample in a study of T-cell reconstitution after alpha-beta-depleted transplantation in children. Unique molecular identifiers were incorporated during preparation of the TCRbeta library. TCRdb re-called the PCR reads through MiXCR, storing one row per CDR3 protein. The sample consists of about 500,000 distinct CDR3 sequences, around a third of them appearing once. The specimen comprised PBMCs from the stem cell graft donor, sampled from the stem cell graft. All receptors come from a human donor who donated a stem cell graft to a child with aplastic anemia.

To note about this clonotype: One junction end disagrees with the germline gene, perhaps due to a read error. The chain uses TRBV5-4 and TRBJ1-6; 7 nucleotides match TRBD1. CDR1 and CDR2 from the germline V gene are SGHNT and YYREEE (reference sequence). This CDR3 contains 16 residues. The CDR3 here is CASSLARTGLNSPLHF. DNA of the CDR3: TGTGCCAGCAGCTTGGCCCGGACAGGTCTGAATTCCCCCCTCCACTTT. Together with reference TRBV5-4 and TRBJ1-6, the CDR3 gives the full variable domain: ETGVTQSPTHLIKTRGQQVTLRCSSQSGHNTVSWYQQALGQGPQFIFQYYREEENGRGNFPPRFSGLQFPNYSSELNVNALELDDSALYLCASSLARTGLNSPLHFGNGTRLTVT.

The rearrangement uses TRBV28 and TRBJ2-1, with no clear D. Germline V lookup: CDR1 MDHEN, CDR2 SYDVKM. Trimming left V 8 bases short and J 9 bases short, with 23 bases between. The CDR3 runs 15 residues. The DNA for the CDR3 is TGTGCCAGCCAACTCCAAATGGGTCAAATTGGTGAGCAGTTCTTC. This encodes CASQLQMGQIGEQFF.

This sequence joins TRBV5-6 and TRBJ2-1, with D tentatively TRBD1 or TRBD2 (6 bases each). The germline V gene has CDR1 SGHDT and CDR2 YYEEEE. The CDR3 runs to 13 residues. Trimming took 3 bases from V and 9 from J, leaving 13 bases between them. DNA for the CDR3: TGTGCCAGCAGCTCTGTACAGGGAGGTGAGCAGTTCTTC. Translated: CASSSVQGGEQFF. Full variable domain (outside the CDR3, taken from reference TRBV5-6 and TRBJ2-1): DAGVTQSPTHLIKTRGQQVTLRCSPKSGHDTVSWYQQALGQGPQFIFQYYEEEERQRGNFPDRFSGHQFPNYSSELNVNALLLGDSALYLCASSSVQGGEQFFGPGTRLTVL.

The rearrangement uses TRBV7-2 and TRBJ2-2; 8 bases fit TRBD1. The CDR3 is made up of 16 amino acids. Germline-derived CDR1 and CDR2 are SGHTA and FQGNSA. The V and J ends lost 5 bases and 3 bases, in that order; junction bases with no gene match: 8. For the CDR3, the DNA is TGTGCCAGCAGCCGCGACAGGGGATGGGACACCGGGGAGCTGTTTTTT. Residues: CASSRDRGWDTGELFF.

The V call is TRBV3-1, the J call TRBJ2-7; D possibly corresponds to TRBD2 (6 bases). Looked up from germline, CDR1 is LGHDT and CDR2 is YNNKEL (reference sequence). Trimming stripped 5 bases from V and 2 bases from J, with 10 bases between. The CDR3 loop spans 13 amino acids. The CDR3 region has the DNA TGTGCCAGCAGCGACGGGGGACCCTACGAGCAGTACGTC. Translation: CASSDGGPYEQYV.

The chain combines TRBV27 with TRBJ2-5, with D perhaps TRBD1 or TRBD2 (5 bases each). The CDR3 length is 14 residues. The V gene's germline CDR1 is MNHEY and CDR2 SMNVEV (reference sequence). V shed 1 base and J shed 5 bases, with 11 bases lying between them. CDR3 in DNA: TGTGCCAGCAGTTTATGGGGGAGTGGGGAGACCCAGTACTTC. Amino acids: CASSLWGSGETQYF.

A few counts support this clonotype. The chain links TRBV27 to TRBJ2-3; 9 bases fit TRBD1. With 5 bases clipped from V and 6 bases from J, the junction kept 15 bases outside the gene matches. Germline CDR1 is MNHEY and CDR2 is SMNVEV (reference sequence). The CDR3 consists of 17 residues. The CDR3 loop reads CASSIFPPGQGMDTQYF. DNA for the CDR3: TGTGCCAGCAGTATTTTCCCACCGGGACAGGGAATGGATACGCAGTATTTT.

This clonotype was found a few times. The gene calls are TRBV30 and TRBJ1-2; D call uncertain. Trimming removed 4 bases at V and 3 bases at J, with 9 bases between. From germline, CDR1 is GTSNPN and CDR2 SVGIG (reference sequence). The CDR3 has 12 residues. The DNA of the CDR3 is TGTGCCTGGACTCCGGACGACTATGGCTACACCTTC. Protein: CAWTPDDYGYTF.

The chain employs TRBV12-3 or TRBV12-4 and TRBJ2-1, with no clear D. The length of the CDR3 is 15 residues. With 2 bases removed from V and 4 bases from J, the gap between germline ends came to 12 bases. In DNA, the CDR3 is TGTGCCAGCAGTTTAACCAGCTCCCCATACAATGAGCAGTTCTTC. Encoded protein: CASSLTSSPYNEQFF.

This clonotype was seen more than once but under ten times. J is TRBJ2-1 and V is TRBV6-1, with TRBD2 matching over 13 bases. J was trimmed by 8 bases and V by 8 bases; bases with no gene match: 6. Germline V lookup: CDR1 MNHNS, CDR2 SASEGT. The CDR3 sequence is 14 residues long. The CDR3 reads CASSRLAGGYEQFF. The CDR3 nucleotides read TGTGCCAGCTCACGACTAGCGGGAGGCTATGAGCAGTTCTTC.

This clonotype was observed a few times. The chain is built from TRBV6-5 and TRBJ2-7, with D perhaps given as TRBD1 or TRBD2 (5 bases each). V was clipped by 4 bases and J by 6 bases, with 13 bases between them. In germline, CDR1 is MNHEY, CDR2 SVGAGI. The CDR3 sequence is 13 residues long. The DNA for the CDR3 is TGTGCCAGCAGTTTGGGACGGACCCCCGAGCAGTACTTC. It specifies CASSLGRTPEQYF.

The J gene is TRBJ2-1, the V gene TRBV7-2; D is undetermined. The germline V gene has CDR1 SGHTA and CDR2 FQGNSA. Trimming took 2 bases from V and 4 from J, leaving 9 bases between them. The CDR3 has 14 amino acids. The DNA for the CDR3 is TGTGCCAGCAGCTTACAGGACCGTTACAATGAGCAGTTCTTC. As protein: CASSLQDRYNEQFF.

The chain is built from TRBV29-1 and TRBJ2-3; perhaps TRBD1 as D (5 bases). This CDR3 comprises 13 residues. The V end was cut by 3 bases, the J end by 8 bases, with 15 bases between. Germline CDR1 and CDR2: SQVTM and ANQGSEA. CDR3 in amino acids: CSVDKTASGTQYF. CDR3 bases: TGCAGCGTTGACAAGACAGCCTCGGGTACGCAGTATTTT.

J is TRBJ2-7 and V is TRBV27; 8 bases line up with TRBD1. The CDR3 is made up of 14 amino acids. CDR1 is MNHEY and CDR2 is SMNVEV in the germline V gene (reference sequence). With 5 bases clipped from V and 0 bases from J, the junction kept 3 bases outside the gene matches. The CDR3 region is CASSMTGDSYEQYF. The CDR3 bases are TGTGCCAGCAGTATGACAGGGGACTCCTACGAGCAGTACTTC.

J is TRBJ2-5 and V is TRBV28; 10 positions agree with TRBD1. This CDR3 has 16 residues. The V and J ends lost 2 bases and 5 bases, in that order; junction bases with no gene match: 8. Per the germline V gene, CDR1 is MDHEN and CDR2 is SYDVKM. The CDR3: CASSLRQGADWETQYF. The CDR3, as DNA: TGTGCCAGCAGTTTAAGACAGGGGGCAGACTGGGAGACCCAGTACTTC. The full variable domain, rest sourced from reference TRBV28 and TRBJ2-5, is DVKVTQSSRYLVKRTGEKVFLECVQDMDHENMFWYRQDPGLGLRLIYFSYDVKMKEKGDIPEGYSVSREKKERFSLILESASTNQTSMYLCASSLRQGADWETQYFGPGTRLLVL.

The chain is built from TRBV6-4 and TRBJ1-6; D unclear. CDR1 MRHNA and CDR2 SNTAGT come from the germline V gene. CDR3 length equals 13 residues. V lost 4 bases and J lost 7, with 8 bases in between. The CDR3: CASSVGLNSPLHF. CDR3 sequence (DNA): TGTGCCAGCAGTGTCGGACTGAATTCACCCCTCCACTTT.

This clonotype showed up just a few times. The chain is built from TRBV7-7 and TRBJ2-1, with unresolved D. The CDR3 is made up of 16 amino acids. Between the trimmed V and J ends, which lost 6 bases and 0 bases, there was a span of 15 bases. The germline V gene has CDR1 SSHAT and CDR2 FNYEAQ (reference sequence). The CDR3 nucleotides are TGTGCCAGCAGTCATAGTGGGGTTGACTCCTACAATGAGCAGTTCTTC. Its translation is CASSHSGVDSYNEQFF. The full variable domain, completed using reference TRBV7-7 and TRBJ2-1, is GAGVSQSPRYKVTKRGQDVTLRCDPISSHATLYWYQQALGQGPEFLTYFNYEAQPDKSGLPSDRFSAERPEGSISTLTIQRTEQRDSAMYRCASSHSGVDSYNEQFFGPGTRLTVL.

V and J are TRBV7-9 and TRBJ2-7, with 10 nucleotides matching TRBD2. V trimming: 1 base; J trimming: 4 bases; junction bases outside the gene matches: 4. This CDR3 comprises 15 residues. Per the germline V gene, CDR1 is SEHNR and CDR2 is FQNEAQ (reference sequence). As DNA, the CDR3 is TGTGCCAGCAGCTTAGTCCTAGCGGGAGAATACGAGCAGTACTTC. Translation gives CASSLVLAGEYEQYF.

This clonotype was found many times. The rearrangement uses TRBV12-3 or TRBV12-4 and TRBJ1-2; TRBD1 is a possible D gene (5 bases). CDR3 size: 13 residues. V lost 4 bases and J 2 bases, leaving 8 bases between the germline ends. The CDR3 is CASSSGTNYGYTF. The CDR3 DNA reads as TGTGCCAGCAGTTCAGGGACCAACTATGGCTACACCTTC.

The chain carries TRBV19 and TRBJ2-1, with 8 nucleotides matching TRBD2. Germline V gene data show CDR1 as LNHDA and CDR2 as SQIVND (reference sequence). J lost 4 bases, V lost 0 bases, and 5 bases had no gene match. The CDR3 contains 16 residues. The DNA of the CDR3 is TGTGCCAGTAGTATAGATCGACTAGCGCCGTACAATGAGCAGTTCTTC. Encoded protein: CASSIDRLAPYNEQFF.

In this sample, this clonotype turned up a few times. The chain couples TRBV7-9 to TRBJ2-1; TRBD2 matches 9 bases. Germline V gives CDR1 SEHNR, CDR2 FQNEAQ (reference sequence). The CDR3 totals 15 residues. The J segment lost 7 bases and the V segment lost 4 bases, leaving 8 bases of the junction unmatched. CDR3 residues: CASSYSGRGGNEQFF. The CDR3 DNA is TGTGCCAGCAGCTATAGCGGGAGAGGAGGTAATGAGCAGTTCTTC.

The rearrangement links TRBV20-1 to TRBJ2-5, with D perhaps TRBD1 or TRBD2 (6 bases each). The CDR3 runs 12 residues. Germline CDR1 reads DFQATT; CDR2 reads SNEGSKA (reference sequence). Trimming left V 5 bases short and J 5 bases short, with 12 bases between. CDR3 bases: TGCAGTGCTGGAGGGGGGCCGGAGACCCAGTACTTC. It encodes CSAGGGPETQYF.

The CDR3 here is CASSASAGTGSKKLFF. CDR3 DNA: TGCGCCAGCAGCGCAAGCGCCGGGACAGGGTCGAAAAAACTGTTTTTT. The genes are TRBV5-1 and TRBJ1-4; 9 bases agree with TRBD1. The CDR3 is made up of 16 amino acids. Germline V gene sequence: CDR1 SGHRS, CDR2 YFSETQ. The trim removed 4 bases at V and 9 bases at J, leaving 13 bases unmatched.

The J gene is TRBJ1-5, the V gene TRBV7-2, with D maybe TRBD1 (5 bases). In germline, CDR1 is SGHTA, CDR2 FQGNSA. The CDR3 runs to 14 residues. V was trimmed by 5 bases and J by 6 bases, leaving 14 bases between them. CDR3 in amino acids: CASSPGHGGQPQHF. CDR3 DNA: TGTGCCAGCAGCCCCGGACACGGGGGTCAGCCCCAGCATTTT.

This clonotype was detected many times. The chain is built from TRBV20-1 and TRBJ2-7, with D possibly matching TRBD1 (6 bases). The CDR3 sequence is 13 residues long. Germline-derived CDR1 and CDR2 are DFQATT and SNEGSKA (reference sequence). The germline V and J ends were trimmed by 7 bases and 1 base, with 14 bases remaining between them. The CDR3 bases are TGCAGTGTGGCTTACAGGGAATCCTACGAGCAGTACTTC. Its protein product is CSVAYRESYEQYF.

The rearrangement joins TRBV13 to TRBJ2-7; 7 positions agree with TRBD2. CDR1 is PRHDT and CDR2 is FYEKMQ in the germline V gene (reference sequence). CDR3 length equals 13 residues. Trimming cost V 8 bases and J 1 base; bases outside gene matches: 5. The CDR3 loop reads CASFKRGSYEQYV. The CDR3 region has the DNA TGTGCCAGCTTTAAGCGGGGATCCTACGAGCAGTACGTC.